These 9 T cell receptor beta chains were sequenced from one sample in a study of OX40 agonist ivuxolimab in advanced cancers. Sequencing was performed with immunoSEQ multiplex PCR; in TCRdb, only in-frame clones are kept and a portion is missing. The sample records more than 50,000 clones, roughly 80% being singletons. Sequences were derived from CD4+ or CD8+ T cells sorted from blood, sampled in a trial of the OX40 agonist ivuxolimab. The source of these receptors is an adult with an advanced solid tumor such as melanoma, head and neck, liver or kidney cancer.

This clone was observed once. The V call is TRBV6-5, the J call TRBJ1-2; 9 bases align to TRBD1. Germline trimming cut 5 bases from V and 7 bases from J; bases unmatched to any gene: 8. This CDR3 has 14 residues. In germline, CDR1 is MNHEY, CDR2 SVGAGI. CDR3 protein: CASSERDRVGGYTF. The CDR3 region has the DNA TGTGCCAGCAGTGAACGGGACAGGGTTGGTGGCTACACCTTC.

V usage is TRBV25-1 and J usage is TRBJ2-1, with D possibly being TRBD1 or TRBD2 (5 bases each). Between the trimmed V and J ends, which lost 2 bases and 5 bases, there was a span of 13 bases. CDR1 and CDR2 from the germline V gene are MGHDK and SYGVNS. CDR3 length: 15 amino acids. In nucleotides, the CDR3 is TGTGCCAGCAGTGAAGAGGGGCGTATCGACAATGAGCAGTTCTTC. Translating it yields CASSEEGRIDNEQFF.

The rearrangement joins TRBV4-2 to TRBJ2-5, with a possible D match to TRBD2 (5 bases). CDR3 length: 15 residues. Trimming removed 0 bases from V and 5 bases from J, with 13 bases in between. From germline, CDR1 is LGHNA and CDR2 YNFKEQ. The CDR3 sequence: CASSQDLKGGETQYF. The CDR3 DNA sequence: TGTGCCAGCAGCCAAGATCTAAAGGGCGGGGAGACCCAGTACTTC.

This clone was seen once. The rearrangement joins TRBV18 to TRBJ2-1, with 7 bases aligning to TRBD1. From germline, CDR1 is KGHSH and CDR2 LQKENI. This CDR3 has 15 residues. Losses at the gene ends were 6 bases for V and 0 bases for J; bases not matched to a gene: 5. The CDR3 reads CASSTGWSSYNEQFF. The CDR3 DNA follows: TGTGCCAGCTCGACAGGGTGGAGCTCCTACAATGAGCAGTTCTTC.

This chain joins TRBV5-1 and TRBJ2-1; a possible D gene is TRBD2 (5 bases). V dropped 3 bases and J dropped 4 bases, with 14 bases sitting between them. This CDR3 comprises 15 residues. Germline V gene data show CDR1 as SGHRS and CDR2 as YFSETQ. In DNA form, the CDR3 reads TGCGCCAGCAGCTCGGCCTCCCGGAGGTACAATGAGCAGTTCTTC. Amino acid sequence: CASSSASRRYNEQFF.

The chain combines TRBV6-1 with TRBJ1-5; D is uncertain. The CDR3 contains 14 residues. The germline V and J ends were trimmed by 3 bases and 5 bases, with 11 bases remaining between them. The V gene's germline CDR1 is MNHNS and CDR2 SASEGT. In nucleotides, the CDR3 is TGTGCCAGCAGTGACGGGCAGACTTATCAGCCCCAGCATTTT. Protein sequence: CASSDGQTYQPQHF.

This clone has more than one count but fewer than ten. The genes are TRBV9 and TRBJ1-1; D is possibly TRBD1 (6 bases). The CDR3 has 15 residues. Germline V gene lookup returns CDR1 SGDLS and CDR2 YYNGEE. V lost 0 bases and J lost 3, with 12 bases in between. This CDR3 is CASSVGRGGYTEAFF. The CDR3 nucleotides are TGTGCCAGCAGCGTAGGCAGGGGAGGGTACACTGAAGCTTTCTTT.

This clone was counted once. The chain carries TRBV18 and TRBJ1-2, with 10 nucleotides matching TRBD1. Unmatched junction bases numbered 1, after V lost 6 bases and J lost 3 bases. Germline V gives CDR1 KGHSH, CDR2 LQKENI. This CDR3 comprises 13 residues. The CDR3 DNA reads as TGTGCCAGCTCCGGGACAGGGGACTATGGCTACACCTTC. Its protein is CASSGTGDYGYTF.

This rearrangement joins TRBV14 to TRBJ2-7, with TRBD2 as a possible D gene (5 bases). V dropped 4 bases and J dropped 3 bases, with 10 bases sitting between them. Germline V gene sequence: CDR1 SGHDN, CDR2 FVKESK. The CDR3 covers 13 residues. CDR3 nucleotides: TGTGCCAGCAGCCCAACTAGACACTACGAGCAGTACTTC. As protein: CASSPTRHYEQYF.